This TCR beta chain was observed in a study of T cell repertoires in cytomegalovirus infection. Study-wide results and caveats: There were carriers of CMV plus the relevant HLA, and cumulative public TCR beta family frequency identified them. Across the ex vivo response, the dominant clonotypes were HLA-C-restricted CMV-specific TCR beta clonotypes.

Germline lookup yields CDR1 KGHDR and CDR2 SFDVKD. Trimming at V came to 3 bases and at J to 3 bases, leaving 8 bases not matched to a gene. This CDR3 comprises 17 residues. This clonotype showed up just a few times. The antigen is undetermined. TCRdb fed the reads into MiXCR, producing one record per CDR3 protein. Of fewer than 550,000 distinct CDR3 sequences listed, over 9% are singletons. This rearrangement joins TRBV24-1 to TRBJ2-2; 8 bases fit TRBD2. Material for sequencing was PBMCs. The clonotype originates from a human donor in good health (CMV status not recorded). Some clones in this sample may be carry-over from other donors' samples. The CDR3, as DNA: TGTGCCACCAGTGATCCACTAGCGGCCCGGGACACCGGGGAGCTGTTTTTT. Its protein product is CATSDPLAARDTGELFF.